This record looks at one T cell receptor (beta chain) sequence and its context. There are many counts of this clonotype. Its recognized antigen is unknown. It has no much larger one-base neighbor in the sample; base qualities were not kept. This entry is derived from a study of T cells after yellow fever vaccination (dated by TCRdb to the late 2010s). About the investigation overall: The SMART-Seq v4 Ultra Low Input RNA kit was used to prepare libraries from fractions with low cell numbers. To follow T-cell clones before and after both primary and booster YFV17D yellow fever vaccination, bulk TCR alpha and beta repertoires underwent longitudinal sequencing. The cohort comprised two healthy male donors, one aged 18 to 29 and one aged 30 to 39 years. Blood was drawn at multiple timepoints before and after primary and secondary immunization, with bulk PBMC replicates and cell subsets isolated.

Unmatched junction bases come to 6, with V trimmed by 4 bases and J by 3 bases. Reading the germline V gene gives CDR1 KGHSH and CDR2 LQKENI. Taken from cysteine to phenylalanine, the CDR3 has 15 residues. Solely the CDR3 DNA is kept, with 45 bases framed from the first base. The sample's treatment or condition label, in plain terms: live attenuated yellow fever vaccine strain. At each blood-draw timepoint, two biological replicates of bulk PBMCs were obtained. PBMCs were isolated from peripheral blood using a standard Ficoll-Paque protocol. TriZol was used to extract RNA from bulk PBMCs, CD4 and CD8 fractions, and dextramer-positive and dextramer-negative fractions. Instrument on record: Illumina NovaSeq 6000. TCR cDNA was made using 5'RACE template switching, a step that added a universal primer site and unique molecular identifiers. cDNA synthesis was primed from both the TCR alpha and TCR beta constant segments. Two PCR steps were used to amplify libraries, with sample barcodes and sequencing adapters being added in the second step. Sequencing of libraries was performed on Illumina HiSeq 2500 (2x100 bp) or NovaSeq (2x150 bp). As for the authors' bioinformatics: Demultiplexing of reads and collapsing into UMI consensus sequences were performed with MIGEC, and V(D)J alignment was carried out with MiXCR. Vaccine-responding clonotypes were identified with edgeR using replicate PBMC samples, with FDR below 0.01 and a log2 fold change above 5 up to day 15 being required. Each bulk clonotype received a CD4 or CD8 identity based on whether the sequenced CD4 or CD8 repertoire contained that clonotype at higher abundance. TCRdb reran the public reads through fastp at Q25 and MiXCR, keeping productive beta chains. When rows share a CDR3 protein, they turn into one entry using the most common DNA and genes. It is TCRdb's table, rather than the study itself, that gives the V and J calls and clone size. Within this sample are 300,000 to 350,000 distinct CDR3 sequences, with 3% to 4.5% of them counted one time only. The top ten constitute more than 20% of the sample.

Summary of the overall study and its limitations: A small fraction of clonotypes showed up in both the CD4 and CD8 compartments, probably as a result of convergent recombination. Only a couple of donors were included in the study, so the extent to which the findings can be generalized is limited. Most clones expanded after primary vaccination (around 96% of CD4 and over 80% of CD8) were re-detected after the booster, suggesting that broad memory maintenance occurred. Compared with the primary T-cell response, the secondary T-cell response was faster but weaker, reaching its peak on day 5 rather than on day 15. Because abundant contaminating clonotypes from the bulk population could be contained in FACS-sorted repertoires, computational filtering was required.

The sample in question was PBMCs, obtained 5 days after the yellow fever booster vaccination. The sequence came from a man aged 18-30 years who received the YFV17D yellow fever vaccine. Rearrangement joined TRBV18 to TRBJ2-5; a stretch of 9 junction bases matches TRBD1. The CDR3 corresponds to CASSRRTGEEETQYF. The nucleotide sequence reads TGTGCCAGCTCACGTCGGACAGGGGAGGAAGAGACCCAGTACTTC.